The 22 T cell receptor beta chains below were found in one sample sequenced in a study of T cells expressing NK-cell markers. Each CDR3 protein gets one entry in TCRdb, which reprocessed the 5' RACE reads and gives no DNA. This repertoire includes about 550,000 distinct CDR3 sequences. Sequenced sample: blood T cells: a sorted CD56 or NKG2C T cell subset, CD4+ or CD8+ T cells, or bulk PBMC T cells (not recorded which). Every receptor here comes from a man younger than 30 in good health.

The chain joins TRBV27 to TRBJ1-5; TCRdb outputs TRBD1, but without DNA this stays unchecked. Germline V gene data show CDR1 as MNHEY and CDR2 as SMNVEV (reference sequence). This CDR3 contains 15 residues. CDR3 loop: CASRSGQGGNQPQHF.

The chain joins TRBV5-5 to TRBJ1-1; the D call from TCRdb, TRBD1, cannot be confirmed without DNA. The CDR3 runs to 12 residues. Germline lookup yields CDR1 SGHKS and CDR2 YYEKEE (reference sequence). The CDR3 loop reads CASRQTNTEAFF.

The genes are TRBV5-1 and TRBJ2-3; TCRdb returns TRBD2, unconfirmable since there is no DNA. The CDR3 is 14 residues long. Germline V gene sequence: CDR1 SGHRS, CDR2 YFSETQ. CDR3 sequence: CASSFRGVADTQYF.

V gene TRBV29-1 combines with J gene TRBJ2-7; there is no DNA to check the TCRdb D call of TRBD1. This CDR3 has 13 amino acids. Germline-derived CDR1 and CDR2 are SQVTM and ANQGSEA. CDR3 amino acids: CSVRGQGRDEQYF.

The V gene is TRBV4-2, the J gene TRBJ1-2; with no DNA, the TCRdb D assignment of TRBD1 cannot be verified. The germline gives CDR1 LGHNA, CDR2 YNFKEQ. CDR3 size: 18 residues. This CDR3 is CASSQDPSGTGAAYGYTF.

The chain carries TRBV7-2 and TRBJ1-2; TCRdb calls TRBD1, which cannot be checked without DNA. The CDR3 sequence is 15 residues long. Germline CDR1 reads SGHTA; CDR2 reads FQGNSA. The CDR3 is CASSLGRDGFYGYTF.

This rearrangement joins TRBV11-2 to TRBJ1-1; TCRdb reports TRBD1, a call that lacks DNA to check it against. The length of the CDR3 is 18 residues. Germline assignment: CDR1 SGHAT and CDR2 FQNNGV. The CDR3 reads CASSQKPGQGSMNTEAFF. The variable domain in full, completed from reference TRBV11-2 and TRBJ1-1, reads EAGVAQSPRYKIIEKRQSVAFWCNPISGHATLYWYQQILGQGPKLLIQFQNNGVVDDSQLPKDRFSAERLKGVDSTLKIQPAKLEDSAVYLCASSQKPGQGSMNTEAFFGQGTRLTVV.

The chain couples TRBV7-2 to TRBJ1-1; TCRdb's D call, TRBD1, is unchecked because there is no DNA. This CDR3 contains 16 residues. CDR1 and CDR2 (germline): SGHTA, FQGNSA. CDR3: CASSFPTGGMNTEAFF.

V is TRBV12-3 or TRBV12-4 and J is TRBJ2-1; TCRdb proposes TRBD2, but this gene call is untestable without DNA. The CDR3 loop spans 15 amino acids. The CDR3: CASSPPGVQYNEQFF.

The V and J genes are TRBV7-9 and TRBJ2-1; TCRdb returns TRBD1, unconfirmable since there is no DNA. The length of the CDR3 is 15 residues. Germline-derived CDR1 and CDR2 are SEHNR and FQNEAQ (reference sequence). The CDR3 here is CASSFAQGAKDEQFF. Looking up the rest from reference TRBV7-9 and TRBJ2-1 gives the full variable domain: DTGVSQNPRHKITKRGQNVTFRCDPISEHNRLYWYRQTLGQGPEFLTYFQNEAQLEKSRLLSDRFSAERPKGSFSTLEIQRTEQGDSAMYLCASSFAQGAKDEQFFGPGTRLTVL.

The chain carries TRBV5-5 and TRBJ1-6; with no DNA, the TCRdb D assignment of TRBD1 cannot be verified. The CDR3 covers 14 residues. Germline loops: CDR1 SGHKS, CDR2 YYEKEE (reference sequence). CDR3 sequence reads: CASSSGQGASPLHF.

The genes are TRBV5-1 and TRBJ2-5; the D gene TCRdb calls, TRBD1, cannot be checked with no DNA. The CDR3 totals 13 residues. Germline V lookup: CDR1 SGHRS, CDR2 YFSETQ. The CDR3 loop reads CASSPPLSETQYF.

The V call is TRBV12-5, the J call TRBJ2-1; TCRdb lists TRBD2, though no DNA is available to test this call. CDR1 and CDR2 from the germline V gene are LGHNT and FRNRAP. The CDR3 loop spans 16 amino acids. CDR3 residues: CASGFLAGILNNEQFF. Full variable domain (outside the CDR3, taken from reference TRBV12-5 and TRBJ2-1): DARVTQTPRHKVTEMGQEVTMRCQPILGHNTVFWYRQTMMQGLELLAYFRNRAPLDDSGMPKDRFSAEMPDATLATLKIQPSEPRDSAVYFCASGFLAGILNNEQFFGPGTRLTVL.

This chain joins TRBV6-5 and TRBJ2-1; the TCRdb call, TRBD2, lacks DNA for checking. This CDR3 spans 16 amino acids. The germline V gene has CDR1 MNHEY and CDR2 SVGAGI. The CDR3 reads CASSYSALAEYNEQFF.

V gene TRBV6-2 or TRBV6-3 combines with J gene TRBJ1-5. This CDR3 is built from 15 residues. Germline values: CDR1 MNHEY, CDR2 SVGEGT. The CDR3 reads CASRSGDIGNQPQHF.

The chain is built from TRBV12-3 or TRBV12-4 and TRBJ1-3; TCRdb's D call of TRBD1 is untestable without DNA. This CDR3 has 16 residues. The CDR3 sequence is CASSLRAGVSGNTIYF.

V is TRBV2 and J is TRBJ2-7; without DNA, the TCRdb call of TRBD2 cannot be checked. Germline V gene lookup returns CDR1 SNHLY and CDR2 FYNNEI. CDR3 size: 14 residues. The CDR3 is CASRLAGVAHEQYF.

The chain combines TRBV7-2 with TRBJ2-3; the TCRdb D gene call, TRBD2, has no DNA to confirm it. The CDR3 runs 16 residues. From germline, CDR1 is SGHTA and CDR2 FQGNSA. CDR3 sequence reads: CASSSFSGTGTDTQYF.

The chain joins TRBV30 to TRBJ2-4; TCRdb indicates TRBD1, and absent DNA this call remains unverified. The CDR3 loop spans 15 amino acids. CDR1 is GTSNPN, CDR2 SVGIG, per germline (reference sequence). The CDR3 is CAWSPGTGAKNIQYF.

The genes are TRBV29-1 and TRBJ2-1; with no DNA, the TCRdb D assignment of TRBD2 cannot be verified. The CDR3 loop spans 15 amino acids. Per the germline V gene, CDR1 is SQVTM and CDR2 is ANQGSEA. CDR3 protein: CSVPHSGSSYNEQFF.

The chain has TRBV27 and TRBJ2-1. Germline V gene sequence: CDR1 MNHEY, CDR2 SMNVEV (reference sequence). CDR3 length equals 13 residues. CDR3 sequence: CASSLSSLNEQFF.

The CDR3 protein is CASSQDRAFNEQFF. This chain connects TRBV4-2 to TRBJ2-1; the TCRdb call, TRBD1, lacks DNA for checking. From germline, CDR1 is LGHNA and CDR2 YNFKEQ. CDR3 length equals 14 residues.